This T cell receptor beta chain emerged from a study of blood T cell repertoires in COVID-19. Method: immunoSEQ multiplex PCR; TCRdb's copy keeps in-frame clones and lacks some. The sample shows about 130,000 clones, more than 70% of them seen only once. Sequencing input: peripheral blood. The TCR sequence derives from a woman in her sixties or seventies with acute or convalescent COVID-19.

Here the CDR3 reads CASSNDRLGYTQYF. The CDR3 nucleotides are TGTGCCAGTAGTAACGACAGGCTGGGGTATACGCAGTATTTT. The chain couples TRBV19 to TRBJ2-3; D might be TRBD1 (6 bases). The CDR3 is 14 amino acids. Germline CDR1 reads LNHDA; CDR2 reads SQIVND (reference sequence). V was clipped by 4 bases and J by 7 bases, with 15 bases between them.